This TCR beta chain was identified during a study of T cell responses to AZD1222 COVID-19 vaccine. The study's findings and limits: Close to half of spike-specific TCRs reportedly recognize unmutated variant regions. There were mostly white British donors and more females than males, and clonal diversity was possibly underestimated.

The CDR3 spans 13 residues. The ends were cut back, 1 base at V and 7 bases at J, with 11 bases in the middle. Germline assignment: CDR1 SGHNT and CDR2 YYREEE (reference sequence). As regards this clone: Its antigen is still unknown.

TCRdb's copy holds only in-frame clones and misses some; the assay was immunoSEQ multiplex PCR. Here the sample spans tens of thousands of clones, approximately 90% being singletons. V gene TRBV5-4 combines with J gene TRBJ1-2; D may be TRBD1 (5 bases). This receptor was identified in an adult who received the AZD1222 COVID-19 vaccine. The sample consisted of peripheral blood, taken 28 days after the second AZD1222 dose. For the CDR3, the DNA is TGTGCCAGCAGCTTGTCCGGGGACGGTGGCTACACCTTC. Its protein is CASSLSGDGGYTF.